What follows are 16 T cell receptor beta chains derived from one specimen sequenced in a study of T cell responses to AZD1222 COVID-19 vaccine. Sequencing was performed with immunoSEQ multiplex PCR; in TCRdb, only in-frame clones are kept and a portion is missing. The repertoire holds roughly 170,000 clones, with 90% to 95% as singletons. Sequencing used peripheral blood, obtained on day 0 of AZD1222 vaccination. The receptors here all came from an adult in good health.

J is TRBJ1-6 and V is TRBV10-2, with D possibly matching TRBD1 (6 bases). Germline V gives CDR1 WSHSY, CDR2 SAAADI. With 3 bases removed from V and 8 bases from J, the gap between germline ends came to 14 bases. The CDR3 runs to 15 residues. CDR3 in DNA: TGCGCCAGCAGTGAATCGGGGGGCAAGGATTCACCCCTCCACTTT. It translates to CASSESGGKDSPLHF.

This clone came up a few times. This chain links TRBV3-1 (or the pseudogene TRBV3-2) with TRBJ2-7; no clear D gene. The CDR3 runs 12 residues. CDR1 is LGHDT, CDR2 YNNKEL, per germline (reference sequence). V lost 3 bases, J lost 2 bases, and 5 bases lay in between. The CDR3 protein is CASSHRTYEQYF. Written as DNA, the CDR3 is TGTGCCAGCAGCCACAGAACCTACGAGCAGTACTTC.

The CDR3 here is CASSQDAQDNYGYTF. Here the CDR3 DNA reads TGCGCCAGCAGCCAAGATGCACAGGATAACTATGGCTACACCTTC. The J gene is TRBJ1-2, the V gene TRBV4-1; a weak D match, TRBD1 (5 bases). This CDR3 spans 15 amino acids. The V end was cut by 0 bases, the J end by 1 base, with 9 bases between. Germline V CDR1 and CDR2: MGHRA, YSYEKL.

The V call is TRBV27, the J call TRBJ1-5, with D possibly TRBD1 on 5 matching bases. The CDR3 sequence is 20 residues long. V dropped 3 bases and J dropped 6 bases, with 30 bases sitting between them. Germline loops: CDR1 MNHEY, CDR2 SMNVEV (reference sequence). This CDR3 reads CASSLGRVSPTGGHGQPQHF. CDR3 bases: TGTGCCAGCAGTTTGGGCAGGGTTTCTCCCACGGGAGGGCATGGTCAGCCCCAGCATTTT.

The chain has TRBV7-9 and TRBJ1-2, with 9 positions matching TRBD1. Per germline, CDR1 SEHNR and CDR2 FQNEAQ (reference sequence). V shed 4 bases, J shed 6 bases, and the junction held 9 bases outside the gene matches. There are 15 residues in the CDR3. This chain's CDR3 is CASSSGQGPWDGYTF. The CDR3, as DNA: TGTGCCAGCAGCTCCGGACAGGGGCCATGGGATGGCTACACCTTC.

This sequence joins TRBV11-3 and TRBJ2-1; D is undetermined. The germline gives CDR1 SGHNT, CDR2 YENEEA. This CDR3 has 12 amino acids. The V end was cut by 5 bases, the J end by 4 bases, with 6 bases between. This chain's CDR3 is CASSLLYNEQFF. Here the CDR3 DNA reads TGTGCCAGCAGCCTCCTGTACAATGAGCAGTTCTTC.

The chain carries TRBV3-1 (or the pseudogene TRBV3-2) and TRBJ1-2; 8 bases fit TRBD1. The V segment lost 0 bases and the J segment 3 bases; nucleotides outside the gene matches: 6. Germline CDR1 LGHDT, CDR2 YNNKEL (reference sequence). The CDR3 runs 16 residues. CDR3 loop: CASSQEAGGAYYGYTF. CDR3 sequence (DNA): TGTGCCAGCAGCCAAGAGGCAGGGGGCGCCTACTATGGCTACACCTTC.

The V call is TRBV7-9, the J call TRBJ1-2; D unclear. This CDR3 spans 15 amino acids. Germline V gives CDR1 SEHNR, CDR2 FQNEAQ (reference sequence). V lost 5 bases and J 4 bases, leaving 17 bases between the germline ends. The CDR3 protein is CASSPAGGAGYGYTF. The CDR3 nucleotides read TGTGCCAGCAGCCCAGCAGGAGGCGCCGGCTATGGCTACACCTTC.

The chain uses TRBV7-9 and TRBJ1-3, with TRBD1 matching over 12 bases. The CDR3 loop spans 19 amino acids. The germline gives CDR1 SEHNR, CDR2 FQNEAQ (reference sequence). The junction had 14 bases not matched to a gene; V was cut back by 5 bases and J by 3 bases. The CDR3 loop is CASSHRPGQGALGGNTIYF. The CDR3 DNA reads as TGTGCCAGCAGCCATCGACCGGGACAGGGGGCTCTTGGTGGAAACACCATATATTTT.

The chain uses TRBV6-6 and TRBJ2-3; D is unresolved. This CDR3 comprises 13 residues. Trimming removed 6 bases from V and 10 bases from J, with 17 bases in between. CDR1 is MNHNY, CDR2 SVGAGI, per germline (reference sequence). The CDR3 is CASSGLTAQAQYF. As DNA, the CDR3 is TGTGCCAGCAGCGGGCTAACAGCACAAGCGCAGTATTTT.

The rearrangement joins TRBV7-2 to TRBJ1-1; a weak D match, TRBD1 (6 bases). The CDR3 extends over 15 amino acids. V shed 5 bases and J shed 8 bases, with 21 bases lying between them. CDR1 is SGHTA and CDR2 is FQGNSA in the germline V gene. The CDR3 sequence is CASSQVGAPLREAFF. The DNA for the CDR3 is TGTGCCAGCAGCCAGGTGGGGGCCCCACTAAGGGAAGCTTTCTTT.

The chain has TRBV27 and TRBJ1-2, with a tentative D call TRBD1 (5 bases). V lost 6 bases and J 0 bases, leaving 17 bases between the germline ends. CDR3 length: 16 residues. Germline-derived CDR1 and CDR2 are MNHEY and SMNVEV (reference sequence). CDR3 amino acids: CASRRGDGGTNYGYTF. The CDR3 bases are TGTGCCAGCAGGCGAGGGGACGGAGGAACTAACTATGGCTACACCTTC.

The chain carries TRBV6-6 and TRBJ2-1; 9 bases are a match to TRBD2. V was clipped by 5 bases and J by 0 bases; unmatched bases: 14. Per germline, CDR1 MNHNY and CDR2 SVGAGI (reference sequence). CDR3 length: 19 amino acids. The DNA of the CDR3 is TGTGCCAGCAGTCCCACCGGCGGGGGGGATTTGAGCTCCTACAATGAGCAGTTCTTC. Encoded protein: CASSPTGGGDLSSYNEQFF.

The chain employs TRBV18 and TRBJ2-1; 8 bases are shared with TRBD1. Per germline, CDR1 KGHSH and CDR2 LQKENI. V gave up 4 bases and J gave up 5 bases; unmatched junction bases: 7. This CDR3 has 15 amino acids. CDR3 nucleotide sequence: TGTGCCAGCTCACGTGGACAGGGTTGGGACAATGAGCAGTTCTTC. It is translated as CASSRGQGWDNEQFF.

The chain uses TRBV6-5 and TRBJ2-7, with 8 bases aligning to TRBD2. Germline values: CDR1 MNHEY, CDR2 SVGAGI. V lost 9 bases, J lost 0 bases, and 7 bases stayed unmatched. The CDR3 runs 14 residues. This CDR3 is CASSTSGSSYEQYF. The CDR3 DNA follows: TGTGCCAGTTCCACTAGCGGCAGCTCCTACGAGCAGTACTTC.

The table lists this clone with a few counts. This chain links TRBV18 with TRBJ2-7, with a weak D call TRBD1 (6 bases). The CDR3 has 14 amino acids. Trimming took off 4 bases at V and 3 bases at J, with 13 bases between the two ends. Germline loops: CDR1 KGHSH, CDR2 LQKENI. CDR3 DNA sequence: TGTGCCAGCTCACTACTTCAGGACAGCTACGAGCAGTACTTC. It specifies CASSLLQDSYEQYF.